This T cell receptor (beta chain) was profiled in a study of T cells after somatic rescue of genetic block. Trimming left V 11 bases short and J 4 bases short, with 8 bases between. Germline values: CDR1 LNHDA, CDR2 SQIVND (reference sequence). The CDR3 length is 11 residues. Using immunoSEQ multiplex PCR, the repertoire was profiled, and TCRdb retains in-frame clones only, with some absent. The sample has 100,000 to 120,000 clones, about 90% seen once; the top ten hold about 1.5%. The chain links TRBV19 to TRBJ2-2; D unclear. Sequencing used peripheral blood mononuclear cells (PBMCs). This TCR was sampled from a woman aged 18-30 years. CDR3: CASSRTGELFF. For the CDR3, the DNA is TGTGCCTCCTCCCGCACCGGGGAGCTGTTTTTT. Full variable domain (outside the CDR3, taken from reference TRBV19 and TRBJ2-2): DGGITQSPKYLFRKEGQNVTLSCEQNLNHDAMYWYRQDPGQGLRLIYYSQIVNDFQKGDIAEGYSVSREKKESFPLTVTSAQKNPTAFYLCASSRTGELFFGEGSRLTVL.